These 6 T cell receptor beta chains originate from one sample sequenced in a study of blood T cell repertoires in COVID-19. Sequencing was performed with immunoSEQ multiplex PCR; in TCRdb, only in-frame clones are kept and a portion is missing. The sample includes more than 200,000 clones, approximately 90% of them seen just once. Sequencing was carried out using PBMCs or T cells enriched from blood (not recorded which). These receptors all stem from a woman in her twenties or thirties who had recovered from COVID-19.

A single count supports this clone. The chain uses TRBV28 and TRBJ1-1; 12 nucleotides line up with TRBD1. Germline V lookup: CDR1 MDHEN, CDR2 SYDVKM. Trimming removed 2 bases from V and 5 bases from J; junction bases left unmatched: 3. This CDR3 contains 15 residues. CDR3 nucleotides: TGTGCCAGCAGTTTAGGGGGACAGGGGGCTACTGAAGCTTTCTTT. Protein product: CASSLGGQGATEAFF. Variable domain in full (rest from reference TRBV28 and TRBJ1-1): DVKVTQSSRYLVKRTGEKVFLECVQDMDHENMFWYRQDPGLGLRLIYFSYDVKMKEKGDIPEGYSVSREKKERFSLILESASTNQTSMYLCASSLGGQGATEAFFGQGTRLTVV.

The chain links TRBV5-5 to TRBJ1-2, with 11 bases fitting TRBD1. With V trimmed by 2 bases and J by 5 bases, 11 bases remained unmatched. Germline V gene sequence: CDR1 SGHKS, CDR2 YYEKEE (reference sequence). This CDR3 spans 17 amino acids. The CDR3 nucleotides read TGTGCCAGCAGCTTTGGGACAGGGGGGCAGGACGCATATGGCTACACCTTC. It specifies CASSFGTGGQDAYGYTF.

Only one count was recorded for this clone. This chain uses TRBV6-5 with TRBJ1-2; D is possibly TRBD1 (5 bases). Between the trimmed V and J ends, which lost 8 bases and 5 bases, there was a span of 12 bases. This CDR3 is 12 amino acids long. The germline gives CDR1 MNHEY, CDR2 SVGAGI. The CDR3 sequence: CASSGGVYGYTF. The DNA of the CDR3 is TGTGCCAGCTCGGGGGGGGTTTATGGCTACACCTTC.

This rearrangement joins TRBV6-4 to TRBJ2-3; 7 bases line up with TRBD2. V lost 5 bases to trimming and J lost 1 base; unmatched junction nucleotides: 3. CDR3 length: 14 amino acids. Per germline, CDR1 MRHNA and CDR2 SNTAGT. CDR3 coding DNA: TGTGCCAGCAGTCGGGAGGACGGCACAGATACGCAGTATTTT. Translated, it gives CASSREDGTDTQYF.

The V and J genes are TRBV18 and TRBJ1-5; perhaps TRBD1 as D (6 bases). The CDR3 has 15 amino acids. The germline V gene encodes CDR1 KGHSH and CDR2 LQKENI. V was cut by 4 bases and J by 2 bases, with 12 bases left in between. The CDR3 nucleotides are TGTGCCAGCTCACTAGAGGGGGATGGCAATCAGCCCCAGCATTTT. Translation gives CASSLEGDGNQPQHF. The entire variable domain, with the rest obtained from reference TRBV18 and TRBJ1-5, is as follows: NAGVMQNPRHLVRRRGQEARLRCSPMKGHSHVYWYRQLPEEGLKFMVYLQKENIIDESGMPKERFSAEFPKEGPSILRIQQVVRGDSAAYFCASSLEGDGNQPQHFGDGTRLSIL.

The gene calls are TRBV27 and TRBJ1-1, with 12 bases that match TRBD1. V was clipped by 9 bases and J by 8 bases; unmatched bases: 10. CDR3 length: 14 residues. Germline CDR1 and CDR2: MNHEY and SMNVEV (reference sequence). The CDR3 spells CARTGTGGSQEAFF. For the CDR3, the DNA is TGTGCCAGGACGGGGACAGGGGGCAGTCAGGAAGCTTTCTTT.